The T cell receptor beta chain described here comes from a study of blood T cell repertoires in COVID-19. Repertoires were generated with immunoSEQ multiplex PCR, while TCRdb's copy carries only in-frame clones and drops some. This repertoire shows about 180,000 clones, roughly 88% found once; its top ten account for around 8.6%. The CDR3 has 14 residues. Looked up from germline, CDR1 is SGHAT and CDR2 is FQNNGV. V was cut by 6 bases and J by 2 bases, with 14 bases left in between. Recruitment covered about 25 US areas and drew participants whose ages spanned about 18 to 100 years. Clinical history reported by participants formed the basis on which cohorts were assigned. Cohort 3 donors were reported recovered after two negative PCRs, clearance, or symptom resolution.

The TCR sequence derives from a woman in her twenties or thirties who had recovered from COVID-19. The rearrangement joins TRBV11-2 to TRBJ2-7; TRBD2 might be the D (5 bases). Source material: PBMCs or T cells enriched from blood (not recorded which). The CDR3 DNA reads as TGTGCCAGCAGGAAACTAGGAACTCCCTACGAGCAGTACTTC. Residues: CASRKLGTPYEQYF. Based on the CDR3 plus reference TRBV11-2 and TRBJ2-7, the full variable domain is EAGVAQSPRYKIIEKRQSVAFWCNPISGHATLYWYQQILGQGPKLLIQFQNNGVVDDSQLPKDRFSAERLKGVDSTLKIQPAKLEDSAVYLCASRKLGTPYEQYFGPGTRLTVT.